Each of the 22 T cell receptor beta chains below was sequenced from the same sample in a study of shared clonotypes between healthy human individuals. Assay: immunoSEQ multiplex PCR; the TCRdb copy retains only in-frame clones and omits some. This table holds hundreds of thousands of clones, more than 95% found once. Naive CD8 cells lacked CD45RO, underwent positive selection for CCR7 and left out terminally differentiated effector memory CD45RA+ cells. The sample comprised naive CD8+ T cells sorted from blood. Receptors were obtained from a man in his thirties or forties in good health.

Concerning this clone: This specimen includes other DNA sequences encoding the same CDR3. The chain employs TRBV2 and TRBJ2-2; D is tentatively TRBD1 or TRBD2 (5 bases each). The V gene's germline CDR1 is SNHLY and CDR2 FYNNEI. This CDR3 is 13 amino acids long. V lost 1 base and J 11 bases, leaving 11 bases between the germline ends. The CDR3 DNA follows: TGTGCCAGCAGTGAAGGAGGGGTCCGAGAGCTGTTTTTT. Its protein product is CASSEGGVRELFF. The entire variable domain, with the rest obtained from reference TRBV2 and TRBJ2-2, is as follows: EPEVTQTPSHQVTQMGQEVILRCVPISNHLYFYWYRQILGQKVEFLVSFYNNEISEKSEIFDDQFSVERPDGSNFTLKIRSTKLEDSAMYFCASSEGGVRELFFGEGSRLTVL.

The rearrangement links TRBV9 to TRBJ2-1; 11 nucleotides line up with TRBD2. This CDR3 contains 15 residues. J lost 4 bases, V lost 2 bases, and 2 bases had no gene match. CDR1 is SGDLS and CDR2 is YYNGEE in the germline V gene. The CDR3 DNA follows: TGTGCCAGCAGCGTCAGACTAGCGGGGTACAATGAGCAGTTCTTC. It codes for CASSVRLAGYNEQFF.

The CDR3 sequence: CASSQTSTGLYSNQPQHF. CDR3 DNA: TGTGCCAGCAGCCAAACATCGACAGGACTCTATAGCAATCAGCCCCAGCATTTT. This chain links TRBV7-2 with TRBJ1-5; a weak D match, TRBD1 (6 bases). The CDR3 covers 18 residues. Trimming shortened V by 5 bases and J by 0 bases, and 20 bases separated the two germline ends. Germline values: CDR1 SGHTA, CDR2 FQGNSA.

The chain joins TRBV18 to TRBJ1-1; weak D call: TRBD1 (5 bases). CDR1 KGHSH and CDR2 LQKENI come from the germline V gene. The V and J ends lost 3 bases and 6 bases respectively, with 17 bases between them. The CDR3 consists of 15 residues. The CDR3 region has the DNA TGTGCCAGCTCACCGCCTGGGGCGCCGCAGGCTGAAGCTTTCTTT. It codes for CASSPPGAPQAEAFF.

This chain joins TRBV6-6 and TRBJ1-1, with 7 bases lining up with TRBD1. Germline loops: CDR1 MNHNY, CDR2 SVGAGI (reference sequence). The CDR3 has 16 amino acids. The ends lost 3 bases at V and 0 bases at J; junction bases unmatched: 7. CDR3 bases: TGTGCCAGCAGTTATTCGGTGGGACAGCTGAACACTGAAGCTTTCTTT. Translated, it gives CASSYSVGQLNTEAFF.

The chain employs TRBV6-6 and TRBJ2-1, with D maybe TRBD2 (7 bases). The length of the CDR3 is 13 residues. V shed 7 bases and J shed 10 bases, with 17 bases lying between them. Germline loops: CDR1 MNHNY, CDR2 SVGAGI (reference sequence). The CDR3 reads CASTERGAGEQFF. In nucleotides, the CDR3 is TGTGCCAGCACCGAACGGGGGGCGGGGGAGCAGTTCTTC.

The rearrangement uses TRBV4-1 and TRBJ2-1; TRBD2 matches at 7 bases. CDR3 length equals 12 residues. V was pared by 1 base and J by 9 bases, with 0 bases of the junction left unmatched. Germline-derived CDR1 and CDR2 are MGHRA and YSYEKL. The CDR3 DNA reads TGCGCCAGCAGCCAAGGGGGGGGTGAGCAGTTCTTC. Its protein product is CASSQGGGEQFF.

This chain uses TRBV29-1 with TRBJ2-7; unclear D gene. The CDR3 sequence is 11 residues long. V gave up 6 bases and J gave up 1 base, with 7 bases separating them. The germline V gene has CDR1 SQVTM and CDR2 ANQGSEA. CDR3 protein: CSVRHSYEQYF. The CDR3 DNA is TGCAGCGTGAGACATTCCTACGAGCAGTACTTC.

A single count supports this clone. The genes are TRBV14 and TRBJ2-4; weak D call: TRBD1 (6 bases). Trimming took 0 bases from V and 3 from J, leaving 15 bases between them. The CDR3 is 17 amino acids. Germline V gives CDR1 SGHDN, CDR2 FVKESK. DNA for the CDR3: TGTGCCAGCAGCCAAGATCAGGGGCGGGTCGGCAAAAACATTCAGTACTTC. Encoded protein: CASSQDQGRVGKNIQYF. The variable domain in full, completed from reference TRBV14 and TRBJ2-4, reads EAGVTQFPSHSVIEKGQTVTLRCDPISGHDNLYWYRRVMGKEIKFLLHFVKESKQDESGMPNNRFLAERTGGTYSTLKVQPAELEDSGVYFCASSQDQGRVGKNIQYFGAGTRLSVL.

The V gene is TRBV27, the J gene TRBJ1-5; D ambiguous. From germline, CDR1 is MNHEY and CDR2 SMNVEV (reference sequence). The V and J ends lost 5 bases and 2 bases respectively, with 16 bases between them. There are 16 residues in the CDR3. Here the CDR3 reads CASSTRSGPGNQPQHF. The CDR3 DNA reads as TGTGCCAGCAGTACTCGATCCGGTCCGGGCAATCAGCCCCAGCATTTT.

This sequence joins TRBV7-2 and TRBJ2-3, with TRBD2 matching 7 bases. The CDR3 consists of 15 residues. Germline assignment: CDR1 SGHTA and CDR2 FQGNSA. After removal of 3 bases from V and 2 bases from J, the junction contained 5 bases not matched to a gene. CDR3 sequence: CASSFPSGNTDTQYF. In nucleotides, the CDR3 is TGTGCCAGCAGCTTTCCTAGCGGAAACACAGATACGCAGTATTTT.

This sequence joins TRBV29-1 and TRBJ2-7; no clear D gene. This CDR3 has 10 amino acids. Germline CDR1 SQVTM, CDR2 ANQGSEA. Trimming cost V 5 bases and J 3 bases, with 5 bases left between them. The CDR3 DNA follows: TGCAGCGTTATGGACTACGAGCAGTACTTC. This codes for CSVMDYEQYF.

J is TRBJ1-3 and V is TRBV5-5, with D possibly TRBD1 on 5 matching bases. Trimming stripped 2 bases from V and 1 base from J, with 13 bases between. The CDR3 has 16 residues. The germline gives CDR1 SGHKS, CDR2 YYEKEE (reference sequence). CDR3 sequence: CASSFEPQGSGNTIYF. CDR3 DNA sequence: TGTGCCAGCAGCTTCGAACCCCAGGGATCTGGAAACACCATATATTTT. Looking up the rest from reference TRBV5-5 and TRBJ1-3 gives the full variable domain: DAGVTQSPTHLIKTRGQQVTLRCSPISGHKSVSWYQQVLGQGPQFIFQYYEKEERGRGNFPDRFSARQFPNYSSELNVNALLLGDSALYLCASSFEPQGSGNTIYFGEGSWLTVV.

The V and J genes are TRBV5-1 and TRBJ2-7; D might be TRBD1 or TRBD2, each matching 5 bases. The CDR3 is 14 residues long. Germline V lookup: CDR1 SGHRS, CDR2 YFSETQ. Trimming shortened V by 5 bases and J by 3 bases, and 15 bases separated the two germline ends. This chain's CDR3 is CASSHGGRHYEQYF. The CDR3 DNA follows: TGCGCCAGCAGTCATGGGGGACGGCACTACGAGCAGTACTTC.

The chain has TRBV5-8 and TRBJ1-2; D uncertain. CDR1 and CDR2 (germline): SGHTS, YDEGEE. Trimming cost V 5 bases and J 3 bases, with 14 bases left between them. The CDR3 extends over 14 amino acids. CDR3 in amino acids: CASSYRAPHYGYTF. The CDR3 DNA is TGTGCCAGCAGTTATAGGGCGCCCCACTATGGCTACACCTTC.

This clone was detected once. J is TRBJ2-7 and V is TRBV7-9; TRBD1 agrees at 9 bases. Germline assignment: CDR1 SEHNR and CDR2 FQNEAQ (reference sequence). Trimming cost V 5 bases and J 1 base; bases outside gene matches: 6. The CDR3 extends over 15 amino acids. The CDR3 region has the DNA TGTGCCAGCAGCACCCGACAGGGGGGTTCCTACGAGCAGTACTTC. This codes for CASSTRQGGSYEQYF.

The CDR3 DNA reads TGTGCCGGTCCCTATGGCGGGGAGCTGTTTTTT. Residues: CAGPYGGELFF. The genes are TRBV30 and TRBJ2-2; unclear D gene. This CDR3 has 11 amino acids. Germline V gene data show CDR1 as GTSNPN and CDR2 as SVGIG (reference sequence). V was shortened by 8 bases and J by 7 bases, with 11 bases between the two germline ends.

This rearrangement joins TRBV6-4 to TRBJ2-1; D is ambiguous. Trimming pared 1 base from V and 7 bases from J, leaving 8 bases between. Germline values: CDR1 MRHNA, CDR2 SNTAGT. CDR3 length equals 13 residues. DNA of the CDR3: TGTGCCAGCAGTGACTGGGAAGGAAATGAGCAGTTCTTC. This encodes CASSDWEGNEQFF.

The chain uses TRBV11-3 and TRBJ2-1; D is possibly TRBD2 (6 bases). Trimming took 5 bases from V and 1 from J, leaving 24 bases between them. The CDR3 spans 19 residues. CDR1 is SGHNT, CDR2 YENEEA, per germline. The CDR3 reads CASSPSSWTGADSYNEQFF. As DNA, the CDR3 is TGTGCCAGCAGCCCTAGTAGTTGGACGGGAGCGGATTCCTACAATGAGCAGTTCTTC.

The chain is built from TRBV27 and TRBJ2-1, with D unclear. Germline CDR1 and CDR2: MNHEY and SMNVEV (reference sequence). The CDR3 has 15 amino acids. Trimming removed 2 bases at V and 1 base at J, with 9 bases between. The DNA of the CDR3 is TGTGCCAGCAGTTTAGAGGTCGGGTCCTACAATGAGCAGTTCTTC. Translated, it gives CASSLEVGSYNEQFF.

CDR3 loop: CASSFDRLTIYEQYF. CDR3 sequence (DNA): TGTGCCAGCAGCTTTGACAGACTAACTATCTACGAGCAGTACTTC. V is TRBV5-4 and J is TRBJ2-7; the D call may be TRBD1 or TRBD2 (5 bases each). The V end lost 2 bases, the J end lost 3 bases, and 15 bases lay between the germline ends. The CDR3 is 15 residues long. Germline CDR1 reads SGHNT; CDR2 reads YYREEE (reference sequence).

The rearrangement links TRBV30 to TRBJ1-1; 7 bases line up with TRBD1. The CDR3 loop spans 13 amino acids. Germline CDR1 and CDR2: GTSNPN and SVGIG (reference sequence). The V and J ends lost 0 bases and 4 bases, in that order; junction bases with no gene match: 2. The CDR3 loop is CAWSVQGLTEAFF. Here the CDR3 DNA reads TGTGCCTGGAGTGTACAGGGGCTCACTGAAGCTTTCTTT. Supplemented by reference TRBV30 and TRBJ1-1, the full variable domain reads SQTIHQWPATLVQPVGSPLSLECTVEGTSNPNLYWYRQAAGRGLQLLFYSVGIGQISSEVPQNLSASRPQDRQFILSSKKLLLSDSGFYLCAWSVQGLTEAFFGQGTRLTVV.